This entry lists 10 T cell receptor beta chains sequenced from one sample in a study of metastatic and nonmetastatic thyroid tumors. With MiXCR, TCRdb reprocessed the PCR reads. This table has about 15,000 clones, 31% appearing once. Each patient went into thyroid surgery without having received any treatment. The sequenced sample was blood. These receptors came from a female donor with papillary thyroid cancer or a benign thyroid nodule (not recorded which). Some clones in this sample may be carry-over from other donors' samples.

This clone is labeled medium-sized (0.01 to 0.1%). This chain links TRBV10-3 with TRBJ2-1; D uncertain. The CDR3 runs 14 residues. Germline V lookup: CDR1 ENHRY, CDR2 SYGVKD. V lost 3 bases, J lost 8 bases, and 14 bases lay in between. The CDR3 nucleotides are TGTGCCATCAGTGAAAAAGCGCAAATAGATGAGCAGTTCTTC. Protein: CAISEKAQIDEQFF.

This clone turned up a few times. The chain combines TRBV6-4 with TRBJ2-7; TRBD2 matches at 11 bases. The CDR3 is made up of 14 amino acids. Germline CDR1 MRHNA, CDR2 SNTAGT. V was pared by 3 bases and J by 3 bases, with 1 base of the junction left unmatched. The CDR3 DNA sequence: TGTGCCAGCAGTGAAACTAGCGGGAGCTACGAGCAGTACTTC. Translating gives CASSETSGSYEQYF.

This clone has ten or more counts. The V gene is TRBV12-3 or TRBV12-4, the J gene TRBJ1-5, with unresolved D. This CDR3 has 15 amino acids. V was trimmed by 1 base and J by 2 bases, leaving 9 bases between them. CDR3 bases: TGTGCCAGCAGTTTAGGGGGAGAAGGCAATCAGCCCCAGCATTTT. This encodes CASSLGGEGNQPQHF.

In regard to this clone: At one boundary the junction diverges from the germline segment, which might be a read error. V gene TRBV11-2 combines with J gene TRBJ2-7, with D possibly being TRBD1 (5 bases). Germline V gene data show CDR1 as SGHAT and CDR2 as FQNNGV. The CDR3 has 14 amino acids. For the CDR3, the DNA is TGTGCCAGCAGCTTAACGGACACCACCTCCGAGCCGTACTTC. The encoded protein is CASSLTDTTSEPYF. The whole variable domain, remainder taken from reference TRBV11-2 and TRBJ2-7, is EAGVAQSPRYKIIEKRQSVAFWCNPISGHATLYWYQQILGQGPKLLIQFQNNGVVDDSQLPKDRFSAERLKGVDSTLKIQPAKLEDSAVYLCASSLTDTTSEPYFGPGTRLTVT.

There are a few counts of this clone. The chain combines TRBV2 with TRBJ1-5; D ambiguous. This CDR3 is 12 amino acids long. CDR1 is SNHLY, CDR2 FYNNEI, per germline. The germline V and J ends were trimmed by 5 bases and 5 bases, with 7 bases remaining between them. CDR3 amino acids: CASSWVYQPQHF. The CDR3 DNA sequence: TGTGCCAGCAGTTGGGTGTATCAGCCCCAGCATTTT.

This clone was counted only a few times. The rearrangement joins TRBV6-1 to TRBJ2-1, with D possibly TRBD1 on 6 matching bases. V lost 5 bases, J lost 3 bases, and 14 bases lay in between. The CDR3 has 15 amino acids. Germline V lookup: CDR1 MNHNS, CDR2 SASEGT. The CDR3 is CASSPSGTSYNEQFF. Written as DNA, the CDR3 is TGTGCCAGCAGTCCCTCCGGGACAAGCTACAATGAGCAGTTCTTC.

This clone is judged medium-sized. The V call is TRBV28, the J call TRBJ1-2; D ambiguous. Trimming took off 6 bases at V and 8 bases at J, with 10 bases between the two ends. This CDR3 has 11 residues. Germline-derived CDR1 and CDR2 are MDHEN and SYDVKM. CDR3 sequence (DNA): TGTGCCAGCAGAGGAAGAAACGGCTACACCTTC. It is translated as CASRGRNGYTF.

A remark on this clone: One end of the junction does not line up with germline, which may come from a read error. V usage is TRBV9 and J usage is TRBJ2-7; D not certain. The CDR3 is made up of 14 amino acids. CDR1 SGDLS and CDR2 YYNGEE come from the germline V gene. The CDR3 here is CASTVRQPTYEQYF. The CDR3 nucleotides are TGTGCCAGCACCGTAAGGCAGCCAACCTACGAGCAGTACTTC.

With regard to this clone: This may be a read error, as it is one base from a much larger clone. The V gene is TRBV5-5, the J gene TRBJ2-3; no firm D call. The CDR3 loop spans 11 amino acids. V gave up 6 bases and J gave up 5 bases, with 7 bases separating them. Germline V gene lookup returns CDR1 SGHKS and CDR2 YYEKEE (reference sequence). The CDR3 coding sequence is TGTGCCAGCACCCACCAAGATACGCAGTATTTT. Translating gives CASTHQDTQYF.

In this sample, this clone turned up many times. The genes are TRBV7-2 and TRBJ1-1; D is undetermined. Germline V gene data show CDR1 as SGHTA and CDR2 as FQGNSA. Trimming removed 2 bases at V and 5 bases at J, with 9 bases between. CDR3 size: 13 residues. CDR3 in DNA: TGTGCCAGCAGCTTAAAGGCGGGGACTGAAGCTTTCTTT. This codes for CASSLKAGTEAFF.